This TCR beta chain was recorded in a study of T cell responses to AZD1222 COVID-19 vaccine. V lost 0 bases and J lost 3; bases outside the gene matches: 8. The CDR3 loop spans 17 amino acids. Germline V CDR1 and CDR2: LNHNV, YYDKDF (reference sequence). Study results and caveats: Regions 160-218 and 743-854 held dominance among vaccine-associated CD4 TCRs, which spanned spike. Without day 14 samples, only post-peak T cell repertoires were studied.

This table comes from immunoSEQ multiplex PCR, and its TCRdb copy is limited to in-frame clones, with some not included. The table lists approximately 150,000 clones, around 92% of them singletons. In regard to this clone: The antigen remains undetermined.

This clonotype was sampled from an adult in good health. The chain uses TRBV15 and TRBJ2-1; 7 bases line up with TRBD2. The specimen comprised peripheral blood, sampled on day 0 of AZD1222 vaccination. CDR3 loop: CATSRDRGGYDYNEQFF. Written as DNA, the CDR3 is TGTGCCACCAGCAGAGATCGGGGAGGGTATGACTACAATGAGCAGTTCTTC.